Sequencing of this TCR beta chain was carried out in a study of T cell responses to AZD1222 COVID-19 vaccine. The protocol was immunoSEQ multiplex PCR, while the TCRdb copy is restricted to in-frame clones and leaves out a portion. The repertoire holds some 150,000 clones, with 88% as singletons. This clone was seen a single time. Its matching antigen is unknown. This CDR3 has 13 amino acids. V was shortened by 5 bases and J by 5 bases, with 12 bases between the two germline ends. Per the germline V gene, CDR1 is SGHVS and CDR2 is FQNEAQ. Study results and limitations: There were vaccine-associated CD4 TCRs across spike, dominant at 160-218 and 743-854.

This material consisted of peripheral blood, taken 28 days after the second dose of the MenACWY control vaccine. The chain combines TRBV7-8 with TRBJ1-2, with D perhaps TRBD1 (6 bases). The source is an adult who received the MenACWY meningococcal vaccine as a control. CDR3 in amino acids: CASSKDSAYGYTF. CDR3 DNA: TGTGCCAGCAGCAAGGACAGCGCTTATGGCTACACCTTC.